This T cell receptor beta chain was documented in a study of shared clonotypes between healthy human individuals (dated by TCRdb to the early 2020s). Regarding the research as a whole: A couple of women and a few men aged 18 to 49 years were included in the cohort. For each donor, CD4 naive and CD4 memory were each run on three plates, CD8 naive on two plates, and CD8 memory on one plate. To increase sequencing depth and limit assay-specific biases, TCR repertoire library preparation and sequencing were carried out by different laboratories using diverse techniques. The study deeply sequenced blood TCR repertoires of about 5 healthy adults to estimate repertoire size and the extent of clonotype sharing between individuals. Leukapheresis yielded between about 0.9 and 9 billion PBMCs per donor. Study-wide conclusions, independent of this receptor: Larger estimated clonotype richness was generally found for naive subsets than for memory subsets. Even with the large sequencing depth, rarefaction of the sorted-subset datasets indicated that sequencing was incomplete. Compared with non-shared clonotypes, the clonotypes found in all four sorted-subset donors had higher generation probabilities. Sampling was restricted to blood, and TCR repertoires in tissue are likely to differ from TCR repertoires in blood. Because the study included only a small number of donors, the genetic and exposure-history diversity represented was limited. Based on pairwise subsampling, the degree of clonotype sharing among donors was expected to be affected by sequencing depth. About 5% of naive CD4, roughly 3.6% of naive CD8, roughly 2.4% of memory CD4, and about 0.4% of memory CD8 clonotypes were shared across a few donors.

CD8 naive samples consisted of CD45RO-negative cells that were positively selected for CCR7, yielding a CD45RA+CCR7+ population without TemRA cells. The donors were healthy, HIV-negative adults with no recently reported acute infections or vaccinations. Every donor was a Caucasian adult residing in Nashville, Tennessee, USA. Blood was collected by leukapheresis, and PBMCs were isolated by Ficoll-Histopaque density gradient centrifugation and then cryopreserved in liquid nitrogen vapor phase. Analytical flow cytometry was used to check the purity and quantity of every magnetically sorted T cell population. Each sorted fraction had its genomic DNA isolated and then quantified by UV absorbance on a Nanodrop 2000c. As concerns this clone: The clone's antigen remains unknown. Base qualities are not recorded, but no much larger clone differs from it by a single base.

Using the deep immunoSEQ assay, multiplex PCR amplified TCR CDR3 regions from genomic DNA. Extracted genomic DNA from each cell subset was distributed evenly across all wells of several immunoSEQ 96-well plates, and each plate was treated as a replicate. For sorted subsets, each replicate PCR was loaded with 200 ng genomic DNA, equivalent to 25,000 to 30,000 T cell genomes. The purified libraries were quantified using a Qubit 3.0 fluorometer, sized with a Bioanalyzer 2100, and then quantified again using the KAPA Library Quantification kit. A separate single-read 150-cycle Illumina NextSeq 550 flow cell was used to sequence each immunoSEQ 96-well plate. In the paper's pipeline: Because the immunoSEQ output held only junctional sequences and lacked quality scores, the filtering could not match the filtering applied to full-length reads. Sequences were annotated with PyIR, a Python wrapper for IgBLAST v1.9, and V/J genes and CDR3 were assigned using IMGT germline references. Any read was removed if the V/J assignment was weak (E-value above 1e-6), the CDR3 was missing, or the read contained stop codons, out-of-frame junctions, or ambiguous translated residues. A V3J clonotype was defined by an identical inferred V gene, J gene, and CDR3 amino acid sequence. To compute the percentage overlap between repertoires, the number of shared unique clonotypes was divided by the size of the smaller repertoire. Repertoire richness was assessed with RTK rarefaction, the Chao1 estimator, and Recon v2.1 estimates of unobserved clonotypes. For all TCRbeta clonotypes obtained by the gDNA method from a few donors, generation probabilities were computed with OLGA. This immuneACCESS table, as held by TCRdb, lists in-frame sequences with V and J called but not all clones. Of the missing ones, under half trace to an unresolved V gene in checked studies; the others have no known cause. D and trimming come from the DNA, and the V and J calls and clone size come from that table. The sample yields 2 million to 2.5 million clones; about 92% were counted once. The biggest ten clones account for approximately 1.7% of the sample.

The sample was naive CD8+ T cells from PBMCs. Per the publication, the cell subset or site label means: CD45RA+CCR7+. The source is a young man in good health. Some clones in this sample may be carry-over from other donors' samples.

The CDR3 amino acid sequence is: CASSLRPGVGDTIYF. Here is the DNA: TGTGCCAGCAGTTTAAGGCCAGGGGTAGGGGACACCATATATTTT. The chain is encoded by TRBV27 joined to TRBJ1-3, with TRBD1 as a weak D call on 6 bases. V sheds 2 bases and J sheds 8 bases, leaving 16 bases between their ends. Including the terminal cysteine and phenylalanine, the CDR3 comprises 15 residues. Of all the DNA, just the CDR3 is kept, 45 bases in frame from base 1. CDR1 and CDR2, per the germline V gene (reference sequence), are MNHEY and SMNVEV.